Following are 19 T cell receptor beta chains from one sample sequenced in a study of a mutant IDH1 vaccine in newly diagnosed glioma. Their recognized antigens are unknown. Some clones are missing from TCRdb's copy, which holds only in-frame ones; the method was immunoSEQ multiplex PCR. The sample lists about 39,000 clones; over 70% were seen once. The time point was: week 11, during vaccination. Mutant IDH1 20-mer peptide, at 300 ug, made up each vaccine dose, with topical imiquimod. The sample here was peripheral blood mononuclear cells (PBMCs), taken from a glioma patient whose treatment included an IDH1 peptide vaccine. The receptor set was obtained from a woman between 25 and 40 years old with glioma. Some clones in this sample may be carry-over from other donors' samples.

This clone came up once. V gene TRBV29-1 combines with J gene TRBJ2-7; D is unresolved. This CDR3 is 13 amino acids long. Trimming pared 4 bases from V and 4 bases from J, leaving 14 bases between. Germline CDR1 SQVTM, CDR2 ANQGSEA. CDR3 protein: CSVGRASSYEQYF. Here the CDR3 DNA reads TGCAGCGTTGGTAGGGCCTCTTCTTACGAGCAGTACTTC.

This clone was found once. The rearrangement joins TRBV9 to TRBJ2-7; D not certain. V was trimmed by 2 bases and J by 0 bases, leaving 9 bases between them. The CDR3 is 14 amino acids. Germline V lookup: CDR1 SGDLS, CDR2 YYNGEE. The CDR3 sequence is CASSVGWGSYEQYF. As DNA, the CDR3 is TGTGCCAGCAGCGTTGGCTGGGGCTCCTACGAGCAGTACTTC.

The chain couples TRBV11-3 to TRBJ1-1, with D uncertain. This CDR3 is built from 13 residues. Between the trimmed V and J ends, which lost 3 bases and 1 base, there was a span of 6 bases. Germline V lookup: CDR1 SGHNT, CDR2 YENEEA. The CDR3 here is CASSFVENTEAFF. CDR3 in DNA: TGTGCCAGCAGCTTTGTAGAGAACACTGAAGCTTTCTTT.

By its share, this clone is medium-sized. The rearrangement joins TRBV5-6 to TRBJ2-2; maybe TRBD2 (6 bases). V was shortened by 6 bases and J by 4 bases, with 13 bases between the two germline ends. Germline CDR1 SGHDT, CDR2 YYEEEE. The CDR3 is made up of 14 amino acids. CDR3 sequence: CASIPLGGTGELFF. The CDR3 DNA follows: TGTGCCAGCATCCCCCTGGGGGGCACCGGGGAGCTGTTTTTT. The full variable domain, with the rest looked up from reference TRBV5-6 and TRBJ2-2, is DAGVTQSPTHLIKTRGQQVTLRCSPKSGHDTVSWYQQALGQGPQFIFQYYEEEERQRGNFPDRFSGHQFPNYSSELNVNALLLGDSALYLCASIPLGGTGELFFGEGSRLTVL.

The rearrangement links TRBV9 to TRBJ2-7; TRBD2 aligns across 8 bases. The CDR3 length is 13 residues. V was clipped by 2 bases and J by 2 bases; unmatched bases: 0. Germline V gives CDR1 SGDLS, CDR2 YYNGEE. The CDR3: CASSVGLAYEQYF. The CDR3 DNA reads as TGTGCCAGCAGCGTGGGACTAGCCTACGAGCAGTACTTC.

This chain links TRBV9 with TRBJ2-2; D is unresolved. V was trimmed by 0 bases and J by 4 bases, leaving 13 bases between them. Germline values: CDR1 SGDLS, CDR2 YYNGEE. The CDR3 covers 16 residues. In nucleotides, the CDR3 is TGTGCCAGCAGCGTAGGGTTGGTAGCAGGCACCGGGGAGCTGTTTTTT. Amino acids: CASSVGLVAGTGELFF. Using reference TRBV9 and TRBJ2-2 for the parts outside the CDR3, the full variable domain is DSGVTQTPKHLITATGQRVTLRCSPRSGDLSVYWYQQSLDQGLQFLIQYYNGEERAKGNILERFSAQQFPDLHSELNLSSLELGDSALYFCASSVGLVAGTGELFFGEGSRLTVL.

This clone appeared once. The chain links TRBV6-5 to TRBJ1-1; a weak D match, TRBD1 (6 bases). Germline CDR1 is MNHEY and CDR2 is SVGAGI. The CDR3 is 15 residues long. V was trimmed by 0 bases and J by 5 bases, leaving 13 bases between them. CDR3 sequence: CASSYSGGAGTEAFF. CDR3 coding DNA: TGTGCCAGCAGTTACTCGGGGGGGGCGGGAACTGAAGCTTTCTTT.

The rearrangement joins TRBV9 to TRBJ1-1; D is unclear. Germline values: CDR1 SGDLS, CDR2 YYNGEE. The CDR3 runs to 14 residues. The ends were cut back, 4 bases at V and 4 bases at J, with 14 bases in the middle. The CDR3 nucleotides read TGTGCCAGCAGCCTCCGCCCAGGAACCACTGAAGCTTTCTTT. It codes for CASSLRPGTTEAFF.

Details on this clone: Additional DNA sequences in this sample encode the identical CDR3. The CDR3 nucleotides are TGTGCCAGCAGCCCTAGCTACGAGCAGTACTTC. It encodes CASSPSYEQYF. This chain joins TRBV6-6 and TRBJ2-7; D remains ambiguous. The germline V gene has CDR1 MNHNY and CDR2 SVGAGI (reference sequence). The CDR3 loop spans 11 amino acids. Trimming left V 6 bases short and J 3 bases short, with 6 bases between.

The chain uses TRBV7-2 and TRBJ2-5, with TRBD2 matching over 13 bases. Germline trimming cut 1 base from V and 4 bases from J; bases unmatched to any gene: 9. This CDR3 is 18 amino acids long. Germline V CDR1 and CDR2: SGHTA, FQGNSA. The CDR3 protein is CASSLGTSGSRVGETQYF. The CDR3 DNA reads as TGTGCCAGCAGCTTAGGGACTAGCGGGAGTAGGGTCGGAGAGACCCAGTACTTC.

V gene TRBV9 combines with J gene TRBJ2-7, with D possibly TRBD2 on 6 matching bases. The CDR3 contains 13 residues. V was cut by 3 bases and J by 8 bases, with 15 bases left in between. From germline, CDR1 is SGDLS and CDR2 YYNGEE. The CDR3: CASSALMEGKQYF. The DNA for the CDR3 is TGTGCCAGCAGCGCCCTTATGGAGGGGAAGCAGTACTTC.

CDR3 amino acids: CASSLARQWDYGYTF. DNA for the CDR3: TGTGCCAGCAGCTTGGCCCGACAGTGGGACTATGGCTACACCTTC. J is TRBJ1-2 and V is TRBV5-4; a possible D gene is TRBD1 (5 bases). This CDR3 is built from 15 residues. Germline V gives CDR1 SGHNT, CDR2 YYREEE (reference sequence). V dropped 0 bases and J dropped 3 bases, with 12 bases sitting between them.

This chain links TRBV5-6 with TRBJ1-1; no firm D call. CDR1 is SGHDT and CDR2 is YYEEEE in the germline V gene. This CDR3 region has 13 residues. Trimming removed 4 bases from V and 7 bases from J, with 14 bases in between. The CDR3 loop reads CASSPYWEIEAFF. CDR3 bases: TGTGCCAGCAGCCCCTATTGGGAAATTGAAGCTTTCTTT. The full variable domain, in which reference TRBV5-6 and TRBJ1-1 provide the parts outside the CDR3, is DAGVTQSPTHLIKTRGQQVTLRCSPKSGHDTVSWYQQALGQGPQFIFQYYEEEERQRGNFPDRFSGHQFPNYSSELNVNALLLGDSALYLCASSPYWEIEAFFGQGTRLTVV.

This sequence joins TRBV2 and TRBJ1-3; perhaps TRBD1 as D (6 bases). The germline V gene encodes CDR1 SNHLY and CDR2 FYNNEI. This CDR3 has 15 residues. Trimming stripped 10 bases from V and 0 bases from J, with 16 bases between. The DNA of the CDR3 is TGTGCCACCCGAGGGGGGTCGAGCTCTGGAAACACCATATATTTT. Its protein product is CATRGGSSSGNTIYF. Full variable domain (rest looked up from reference TRBV2 and TRBJ1-3): EPEVTQTPSHQVTQMGQEVILRCVPISNHLYFYWYRQILGQKVEFLVSFYNNEISEKSEIFDDQFSVERPDGSNFTLKIRSTKLEDSAMYFCATRGGSSSGNTIYFGEGSWLTVV.

V usage is TRBV4-1 and J usage is TRBJ1-5; TRBD1 agrees at 10 bases. This CDR3 region has 14 residues. V was clipped by 4 bases and J by 6 bases; unmatched bases: 3. Germline V gene sequence: CDR1 MGHRA, CDR2 YSYEKL. CDR3 region: CASSRQGASQPQHF. CDR3 nucleotides: TGCGCCAGCAGCCGACAGGGGGCCAGTCAGCCCCAGCATTTT.

This clone was detected once. V usage is TRBV4-1 and J usage is TRBJ2-5; D perhaps matches TRBD2 (5 bases). Germline-derived CDR1 and CDR2 are MGHRA and YSYEKL. The CDR3 is 16 amino acids. V was trimmed by 0 bases and J by 1 base, leaving 12 bases between them. The CDR3 bases are TGCGCCAGCAGCCAAGATCGTTGGGAGATCCAAGAGACCCAGTACTTC. This sequence encodes CASSQDRWEIQETQYF.

The rearrangement uses TRBV10-2 and TRBJ2-5; D not resolved. This CDR3 region has 13 residues. Germline-derived CDR1 and CDR2 are WSHSY and SAAADI. V was cut by 6 bases and J by 5 bases, with 13 bases left in between. Here the CDR3 reads CASRDGLGETQYF. The CDR3 DNA sequence: TGCGCCAGCAGAGACGGGCTAGGGGAGACCCAGTACTTC.

Concerning this clone itself: This clone may be a read error of a much larger clone one base away. V is TRBV27 and J is TRBJ1-2; TRBD1 agrees at 8 bases. Losses at the gene ends were 1 base for V and 6 bases for J; bases not matched to a gene: 1. The CDR3 sequence is 13 residues long. Germline values: CDR1 MNHEY, CDR2 SMNVEV (reference sequence). The CDR3, as DNA: TGTGCCAGCAGTTTATTGACAGGGGATGGCTACACCTTC. Translated: CASSLLTGDGYTF.

The chain has TRBV9 and TRBJ1-2; D is uncertain. Germline CDR1 is SGDLS and CDR2 is YYNGEE. This CDR3 is 14 amino acids long. Trimming cost V 0 bases and J 3 bases, with 9 bases left between them. This chain's CDR3 is CASSVDQVYYGYTF. DNA for the CDR3: TGTGCCAGCAGCGTAGACCAGGTATACTATGGCTACACCTTC.